The clone carrying this TCR beta chain was observed a handful of times. The protocol was immunoSEQ multiplex PCR, while the TCRdb copy is restricted to in-frame clones and leaves out a portion. This sample has about 36,000 clones, with roughly 77% found just once. Germline V CDR1 and CDR2: SGHVS, FNYEAQ. This CDR3 comprises 13 residues. V lost 1 base and J lost 2, with 5 bases in between. This sample is drawn from a study of OX40 agonist ivuxolimab in advanced cancers. The overall study: Age averaged about 62 years (range roughly 20 to 90), and more than 80% were male.

V usage is TRBV7-6 and J usage is TRBJ2-5; no reliable D call. The source is an adult with an advanced solid tumor such as melanoma, head and neck, liver or kidney cancer. The sample consisted of CD4+ or CD8+ T cells sorted from blood, taken in a trial of the OX40 agonist ivuxolimab. Written as DNA, the CDR3 is TGTGCCAGCAGCTTAGGACGGCAAGAGACCCAGTACTTC. Its translation: CASSLGRQETQYF.